This TCR beta chain is drawn from a study of T cell repertoires in cytomegalovirus infection. Study context: CMV epitopes, recently identified HLA-C-restricted and well-studied HLA-B-restricted, were used. CMV infection plus the matching HLA type was flagged by public TCR beta signatures. Study-wide results and caveats: Clonotypes of TCR beta that were HLA-C-restricted and CMV-specific dominated the ex vivo response. Cumulated frequencies of public TCR beta families served to identify carriers of CMV plus the relevant HLA.

TCRdb fed the reads into MiXCR, producing one record per CDR3 protein. The sample yields fewer than 950,000 distinct CDR3 sequences, less than 35% seen once. A word on this clonotype: Its cognate antigen is unknown.

Trimming at V came to 0 bases and at J to 6 bases, leaving 12 bases not matched to a gene. The germline V gene encodes CDR1 MNHEY and CDR2 SVGAGI. The CDR3 covers 17 residues. The material sequenced was cultured CD8+ T cells from PBMCs, taken from culture after CMV antigen stimulation. The receptor's source is a human donor in good health (CMV status not recorded). Some clones in this sample may be carry-over from other donors' samples. The chain carries TRBV6-5 and TRBJ2-7; 9 bases fit TRBD1. The CDR3, as DNA: TGTGCCAGCAGTTACTCTCCCCGGGACAGGGACGCTCGCGAGCAGTACGTC. Translating it yields CASSYSPRDRDAREQYV.